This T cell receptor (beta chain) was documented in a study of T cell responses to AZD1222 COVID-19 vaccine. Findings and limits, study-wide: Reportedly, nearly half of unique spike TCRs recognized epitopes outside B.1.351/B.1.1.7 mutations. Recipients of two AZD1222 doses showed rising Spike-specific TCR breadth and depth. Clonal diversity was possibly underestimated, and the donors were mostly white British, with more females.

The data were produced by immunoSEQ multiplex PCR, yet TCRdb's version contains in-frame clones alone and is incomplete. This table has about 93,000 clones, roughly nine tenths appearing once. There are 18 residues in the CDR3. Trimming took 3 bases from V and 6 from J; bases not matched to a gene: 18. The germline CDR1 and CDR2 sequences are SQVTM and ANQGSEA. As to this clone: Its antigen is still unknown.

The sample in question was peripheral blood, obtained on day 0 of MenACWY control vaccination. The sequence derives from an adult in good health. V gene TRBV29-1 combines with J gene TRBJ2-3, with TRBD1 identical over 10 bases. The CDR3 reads CSVEGKWEDRGVLDTQYF. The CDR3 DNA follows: TGCAGCGTTGAGGGCAAGTGGGAGGACAGGGGGGTTTTGGATACGCAGTATTTT.